This T cell receptor (beta chain) was retrieved from a study of cytomegalovirus exposure and HLA in healthy donors. This CDR3 has 16 amino acids. Germline CDR1 reads SGHAT; CDR2 reads FQNNGV. With 4 bases removed from V and 2 bases from J, the gap between germline ends came to 18 bases. Only in-frame clones appear in the TCRdb table, and some are missing; sequencing was by immunoSEQ multiplex PCR. The table records almost 65,000 clones, around 89% of them present only once. The material sequenced was PBMCs. This clonotype was obtained from a woman younger than 35 in good health and CMV-seronegative. The chain is built from TRBV11-2 and TRBJ2-7; a weak D match, TRBD1 (7 bases). This CDR3 is CASSSVRRGRTYEQYF. The CDR3 nucleotides read TGTGCCAGCAGCTCCGTTCGGAGGGGGCGCACCTACGAGCAGTACTTC.